The text below deals with one TCR beta chain. After removal of 5 bases from V and 6 bases from J, the junction contained 7 bases not matched to a gene. Germline loops: CDR1 LNHDA, CDR2 SQIVND (reference sequence). This CDR3 contains 15 residues. This record comes from a study of T cell changes during pregnancy in multiple sclerosis. Assay: immunoSEQ multiplex PCR; the TCRdb copy retains only in-frame clones and omits some. Among about 73,000 clones listed, around 92% were seen once. V usage is TRBV19 and J usage is TRBJ2-2, with 9 bases aligning to TRBD1. The TCR originated in a female donor in good health, enrolled as a control in a pregnancy study. Source: peripheral blood, taken in the third trimester of pregnancy. The CDR3 DNA follows: TGTGCCAGTAGTCCCGGACAGGGGATTCCCGGGGAGCTGTTTTTT. This translates into CASSPGQGIPGELFF. The entire variable domain, with the rest obtained from reference TRBV19 and TRBJ2-2, is as follows: DGGITQSPKYLFRKEGQNVTLSCEQNLNHDAMYWYRQDPGQGLRLIYYSQIVNDFQKGDIAEGYSVSREKKESFPLTVTSAQKNPTAFYLCASSPGQGIPGELFFGEGSRLTVL.